A selection of T cell receptor beta chains follows, all from one sample in a study of cytomegalovirus exposure and HLA in healthy donors. Repertoires were generated with immunoSEQ multiplex PCR, while TCRdb's copy carries only in-frame clones and drops some. The repertoire holds over 85,000 clones, about four fifths seen once, with 5.2% in the top ten. Sequenced input: PBMCs. Source of these receptors: a man in his forties in good health and CMV-seropositive. Both conserved end residues are part of each CDR3. The order of the fields is J gene, V gene, CDR3 protein.

TRBJ1-5	TRBV10-3	CAISESQGEVQPQHF
TRBJ1-2	TRBV6-5	CASSYSGTGGSGYTF
TRBJ2-4	TRBV18	CASSPLAGDENIQYF
TRBJ1-3	TRBV11-2	CASSPRGAFGNTIYF
TRBJ1-2	TRBV30	CAWNEQGNYGYTF
TRBJ1-4	TRBV27	CASSPGTGGEKLFF
TRBJ2-7	TRBV5-6	CASSSGLISISYEQYF
TRBJ2-2	TRBV28	CASSLLAANTGELFF
TRBJ1-1	TRBV7-2	CASSLQGTLNTEAFF
TRBJ1-1	TRBV2	CASSDDRGTEAFF
TRBJ2-7	TRBV12-5	CASGLVSRATYEQYF
TRBJ2-7	TRBV6-5	CASSYSWAQGGQYF
TRBJ2-5	TRBV15	CATSRAAGMKTQYF
TRBJ2-1	TRBV28	CASSRTSGGGNEQFF
TRBJ1-1	TRBV18	CASSPMGGQGITEAFF